This is a list of T cell receptor beta chains from one sample in a study of blood T cells in healthy people across ages. TCRdb used MiXCR to reprocess the 5' RACE reads, holding one entry per CDR3 protein. The sample yields 500,000 to 700,000 distinct CDR3 sequences, less than 35% seen once. The sequencing sample was made of blood. The receptors stem from a woman of 80 years or more in good health. Both conserved end residues are part of each CDR3. The D gene is left open where the match is weak. A row's size may be missing; if present it is once, few, many or a size class.

v_gene,j_gene,d_gene,abundance,CDR3aa,CDR3nt
TRBV19,TRBJ2-7,NA,NA,CASSSPGLSYEQYF,TGTGCCAGTAGTAGTCCGGGTCTCTCCTACGAGCAGTACTTC
TRBV10-3,TRBJ2-1,NA,NA,CAISEGSGGTDNEQFF,TGTGCCATCAGTGAGGGAAGTGGCGGGACCGACAATGAGCAGTTCTTC
TRBV6-5,TRBJ2-6,NA,few,CASSYSGLISGANVLTF,TGTGCCAGCAGTTACTCCGGTCTAATCTCTGGGGCCAACGTCCTGACTTTC
TRBV6-1,TRBJ2-3,NA,many,CASSEIGSVTDTQYF,TGTGCCAGCAGTGAGATCGGCAGCGTGACAGATACGCAGTATTTT
TRBV12-3/TRBV12-4,TRBJ1-1,NA,NA,CASSSRTVRNTEAFF,TGTGCCAGCAGTTCCCGGACAGTGCGGAACACTGAAGCTTTCTTT
TRBV9,TRBJ2-3,NA,many,CASSTRWGGPDTQYF,TGTGCCAGCAGCACCCGGTGGGGGGGGCCAGATACGCAGTATTTT
TRBV7-9,TRBJ2-5,TRBD1,NA,CASSSPDRDRGPQETRYF,TGTGCCAGCAGCTCACCAGACCGGGACAGGGGGCCCCAAGAAACCCGGTACTTC
TRBV2,TRBJ2-7,NA,many,CASKEGAQVPYEQYF,TGTGCCAGCAAAGAAGGGGCCCAGGTTCCATACGAGCAGTACTTC
TRBV5-1,TRBJ1-2,TRBD1,NA,CASSRPDRADYGYTF,TGCGCCAGCAGCCGGCCCGACAGGGCGGACTATGGCTACACCTTC
TRBV11-2,TRBJ2-5,NA,NA,CASSYRAPGGETQYF,TGTGCCAGCAGCTACCGGGCCCCTGGGGGAGAGACCCAGTACTTC
TRBV6-5,TRBJ1-5,NA,NA,CASSRGRVGNQPQHF,TGTGCCAGCAGTCGGGGGCGCGTCGGCAATCAGCCCCAGCATTTT
TRBV7-3,TRBJ2-3,NA,NA,CASSLTGLSSTDTQYF,TGTGCCAGCAGCTTAACGGGCCTATCCAGCACAGATACGCAGTATTTT
TRBV6-6,TRBJ1-6,TRBD1,few,CASITGATSSYNSPHHF,TGTGCCAGCATTACAGGGGCCACTAGCTCCTATAATTCACCCCACCACTTT
TRBV20-1,TRBJ2-7,NA,many,CSVGDNPYEQYF,TGCAGTGTGGGCGACAACCCCTACGAGCAGTACTTC
TRBV10-2,TRBJ1-2,TRBD1,many,CASSENPDRGGYTF,TGCGCCAGCAGTGAGAACCCGGACAGGGGCGGCTACACCTTC
TRBV7-2,TRBJ1-4,NA,NA,CASSLQGSTNEKRFF,TGTGCCAGCAGCCTACAGGGTTCCACTAATGAAAAACGGTTTTTT
TRBV20-1,TRBJ2-1,TRBD1,many,CSATGTGMRDNEQFF,TGCAGTGCCACCGGGACAGGGATGCGAGACAATGAGCAGTTCTTC
TRBV9,TRBJ1-1,NA,NA,CAGSVVSGLNTEAFF,TGTGCCGGCAGCGTAGTTTCGGGGTTGAACACTGAAGCTTTCTTT
TRBV5-1,TRBJ2-7,NA,NA,CASSLPSQSYEQYF,TGCGCCAGCAGCTTGCCTTCCCAGTCCTACGAGCAGTACTTC
TRBV20-1,TRBJ2-1,TRBD2,NA,CSARDGLARNEQFF,TGCAGTGCTAGAGATGGACTAGCGCGGAATGAGCAGTTCTTC
TRBV5-1,TRBJ2-7,TRBD1,NA,CASSWTGVTYEQYF,TGCGCCAGCAGCTGGACAGGGGTGACCTACGAGCAGTACTTC
TRBV27,TRBJ2-6,TRBD1,many,CASSPDRGGANVLTF,TGTGCCAGCAGTCCAGACAGGGGTGGGGCCAACGTCCTGACTTTC
TRBV9,TRBJ2-5,TRBD2,many,CASSVTSGGVQETQYF,TGTGCCAGCAGCGTTACTAGCGGGGGGGTACAAGAGACCCAGTACTTC